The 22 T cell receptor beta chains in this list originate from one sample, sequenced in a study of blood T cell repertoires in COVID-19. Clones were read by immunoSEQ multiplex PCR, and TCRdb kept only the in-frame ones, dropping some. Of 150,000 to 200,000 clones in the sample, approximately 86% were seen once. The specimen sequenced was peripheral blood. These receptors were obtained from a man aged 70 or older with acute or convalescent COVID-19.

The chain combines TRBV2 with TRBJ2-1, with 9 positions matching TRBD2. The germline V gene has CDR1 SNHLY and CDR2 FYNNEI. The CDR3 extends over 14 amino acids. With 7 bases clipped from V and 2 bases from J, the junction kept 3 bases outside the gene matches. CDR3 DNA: TGTGCCAGCACCGAGCGGGAGGCCTACAATGAGCAGTTCTTC. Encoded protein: CASTEREAYNEQFF.

Here the CDR3 reads CASSPNSVSSYNEQFF. In nucleotides, the CDR3 is TGTGCCAGCTCACCGAATAGCGTAAGCTCCTACAATGAGCAGTTCTTC. The chain uses TRBV18 and TRBJ2-1, with D possibly being TRBD2 (5 bases). The V gene's germline CDR1 is KGHSH and CDR2 LQKENI. This CDR3 has 16 amino acids. V lost 3 bases and J 0 bases, leaving 12 bases between the germline ends.

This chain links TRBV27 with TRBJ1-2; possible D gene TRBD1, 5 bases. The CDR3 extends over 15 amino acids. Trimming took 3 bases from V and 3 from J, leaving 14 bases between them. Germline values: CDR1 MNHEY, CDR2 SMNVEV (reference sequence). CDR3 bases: TGTGCCAGCAGTTTCATTCCCCCGGGGGACTATGGCTACACCTTC. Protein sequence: CASSFIPPGDYGYTF.

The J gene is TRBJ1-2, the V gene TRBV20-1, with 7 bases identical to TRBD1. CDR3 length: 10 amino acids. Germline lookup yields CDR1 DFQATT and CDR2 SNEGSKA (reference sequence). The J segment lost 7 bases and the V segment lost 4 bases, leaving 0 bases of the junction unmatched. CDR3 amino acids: CSANRGGYTF. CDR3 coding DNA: TGCAGTGCTAACAGGGGTGGCTACACCTTC.

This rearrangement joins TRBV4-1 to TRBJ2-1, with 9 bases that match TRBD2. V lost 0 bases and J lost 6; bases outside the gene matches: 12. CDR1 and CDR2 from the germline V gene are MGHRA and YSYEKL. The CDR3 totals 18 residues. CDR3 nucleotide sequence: TGCGCCAGCAGCCAAGATTTAATATCGCGGACTAGCGCCAATGAGCAGTTCTTC. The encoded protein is CASSQDLISRTSANEQFF.

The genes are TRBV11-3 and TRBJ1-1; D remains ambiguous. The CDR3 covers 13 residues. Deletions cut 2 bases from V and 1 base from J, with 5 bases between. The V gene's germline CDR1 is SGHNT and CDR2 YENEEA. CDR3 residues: CASSLNGNTEAFF. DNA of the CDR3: TGTGCCAGCAGCTTAAACGGGAACACTGAAGCTTTCTTT.

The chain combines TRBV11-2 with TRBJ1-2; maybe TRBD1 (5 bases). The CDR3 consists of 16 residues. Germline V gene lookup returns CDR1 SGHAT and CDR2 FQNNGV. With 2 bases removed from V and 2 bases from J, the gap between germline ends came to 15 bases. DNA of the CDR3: TGTGCCAGCAGCTTACGAACAGGAGAATTCAACTATGGCTACACCTTC. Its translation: CASSLRTGEFNYGYTF. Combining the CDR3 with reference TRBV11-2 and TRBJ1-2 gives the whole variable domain EAGVAQSPRYKIIEKRQSVAFWCNPISGHATLYWYQQILGQGPKLLIQFQNNGVVDDSQLPKDRFSAERLKGVDSTLKIQPAKLEDSAVYLCASSLRTGEFNYGYTFGSGTRLTVV.

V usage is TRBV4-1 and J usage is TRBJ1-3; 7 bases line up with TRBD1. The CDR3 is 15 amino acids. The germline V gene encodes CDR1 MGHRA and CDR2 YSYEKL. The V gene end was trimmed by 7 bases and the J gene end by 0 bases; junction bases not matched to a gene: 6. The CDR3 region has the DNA TGCGCCAGCACAACAGGGGCCTTCTCTGGAAACACCATATATTTT. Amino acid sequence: CASTTGAFSGNTIYF.

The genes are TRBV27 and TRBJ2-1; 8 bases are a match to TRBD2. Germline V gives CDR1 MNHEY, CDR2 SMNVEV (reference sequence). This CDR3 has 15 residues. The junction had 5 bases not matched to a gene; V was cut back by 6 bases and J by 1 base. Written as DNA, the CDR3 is TGTGCCAGCAGCCCGACTAGCGCGTCCTACAATGAGCAGTTCTTC. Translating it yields CASSPTSASYNEQFF.

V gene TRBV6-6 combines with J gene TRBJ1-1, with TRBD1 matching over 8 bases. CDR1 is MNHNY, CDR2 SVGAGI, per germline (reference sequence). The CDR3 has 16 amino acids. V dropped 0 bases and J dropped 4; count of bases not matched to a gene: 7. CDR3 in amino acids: CASSYSLRGQGTEAFF. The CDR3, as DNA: TGTGCCAGCAGTTACTCACTCAGGGGGCAAGGCACTGAAGCTTTCTTT.

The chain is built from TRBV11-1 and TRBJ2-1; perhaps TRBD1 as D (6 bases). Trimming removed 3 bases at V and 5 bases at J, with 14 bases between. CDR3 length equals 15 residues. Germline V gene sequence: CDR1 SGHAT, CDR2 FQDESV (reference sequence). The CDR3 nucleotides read TGTGCCAGCAGCTTTCTGACAGGTTACAACAATGAGCAGTTCTTC. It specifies CASSFLTGYNNEQFF.

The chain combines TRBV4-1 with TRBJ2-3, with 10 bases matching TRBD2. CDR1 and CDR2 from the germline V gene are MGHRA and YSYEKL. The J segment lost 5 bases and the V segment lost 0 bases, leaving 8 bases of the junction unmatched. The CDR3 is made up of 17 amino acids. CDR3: CASSQDDPSGGEDTQYF. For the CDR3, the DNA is TGCGCCAGCAGCCAAGATGATCCTAGCGGGGGCGAAGATACGCAGTATTTT.

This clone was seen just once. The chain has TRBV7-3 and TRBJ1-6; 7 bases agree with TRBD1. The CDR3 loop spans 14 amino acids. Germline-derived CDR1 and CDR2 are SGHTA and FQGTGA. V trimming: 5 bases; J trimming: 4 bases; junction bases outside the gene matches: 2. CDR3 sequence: CASSAGQYNSPLHF. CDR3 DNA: TGTGCCAGCAGCGCGGGACAGTATAATTCACCCCTCCACTTT.

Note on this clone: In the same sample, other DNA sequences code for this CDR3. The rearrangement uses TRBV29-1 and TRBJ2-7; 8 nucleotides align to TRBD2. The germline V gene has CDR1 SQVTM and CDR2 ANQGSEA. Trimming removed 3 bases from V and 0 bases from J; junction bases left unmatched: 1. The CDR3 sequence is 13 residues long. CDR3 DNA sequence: TGCAGCGTTGAGGCGGGGGGCTCCTACGAGCAGTACTTC. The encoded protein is CSVEAGGSYEQYF.

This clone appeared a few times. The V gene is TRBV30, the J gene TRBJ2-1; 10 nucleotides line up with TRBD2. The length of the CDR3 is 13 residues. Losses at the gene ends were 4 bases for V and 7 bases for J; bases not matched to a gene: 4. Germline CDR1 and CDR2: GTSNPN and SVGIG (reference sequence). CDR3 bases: TGTGCCTGGACTAGCGGGGGAAGGAATGAGCAGTTCTTC. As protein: CAWTSGGRNEQFF.

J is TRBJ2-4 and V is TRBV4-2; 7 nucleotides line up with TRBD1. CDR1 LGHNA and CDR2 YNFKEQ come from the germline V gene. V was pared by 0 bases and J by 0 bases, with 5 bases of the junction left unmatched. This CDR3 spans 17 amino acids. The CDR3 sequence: CASSQEVHRGAKNIQYF. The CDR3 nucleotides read TGTGCCAGCAGCCAAGAGGTACACAGGGGAGCCAAAAACATTCAGTACTTC.

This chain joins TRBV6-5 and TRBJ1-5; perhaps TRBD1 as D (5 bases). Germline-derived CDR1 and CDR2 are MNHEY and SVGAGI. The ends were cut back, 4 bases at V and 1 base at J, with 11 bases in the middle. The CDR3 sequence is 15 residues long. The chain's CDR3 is CASSSSGGSNQPQHF. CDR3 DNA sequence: TGTGCCAGCAGTTCCTCCGGGGGGAGCAATCAGCCCCAGCATTTT.

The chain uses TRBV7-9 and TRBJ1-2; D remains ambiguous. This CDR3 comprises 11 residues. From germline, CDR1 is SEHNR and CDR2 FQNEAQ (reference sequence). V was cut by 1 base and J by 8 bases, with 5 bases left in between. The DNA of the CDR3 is TGTGCCAGCAGCTTAGAGCAAGGCTACACCTTC. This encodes CASSLEQGYTF.

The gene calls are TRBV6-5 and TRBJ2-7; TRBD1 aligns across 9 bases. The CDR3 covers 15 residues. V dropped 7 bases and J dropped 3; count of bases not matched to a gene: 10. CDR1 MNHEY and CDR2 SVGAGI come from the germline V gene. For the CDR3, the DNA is TGTGCCAGCACCCAGGGGACAGGGATCGTCTACGAGCAGTACTTC. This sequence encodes CASTQGTGIVYEQYF.

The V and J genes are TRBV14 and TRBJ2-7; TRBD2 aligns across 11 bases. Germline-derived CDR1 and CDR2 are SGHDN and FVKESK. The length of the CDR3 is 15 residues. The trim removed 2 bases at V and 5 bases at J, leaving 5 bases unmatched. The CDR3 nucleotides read TGTGCCAGCAGCCAATCACTAGCGGGGGTCGACGAGCAGTACTTC. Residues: CASSQSLAGVDEQYF. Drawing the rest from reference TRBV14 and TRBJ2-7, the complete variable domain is EAGVTQFPSHSVIEKGQTVTLRCDPISGHDNLYWYRRVMGKEIKFLLHFVKESKQDESGMPNNRFLAERTGGTYSTLKVQPAELEDSGVYFCASSQSLAGVDEQYFGPGTRLTVT.

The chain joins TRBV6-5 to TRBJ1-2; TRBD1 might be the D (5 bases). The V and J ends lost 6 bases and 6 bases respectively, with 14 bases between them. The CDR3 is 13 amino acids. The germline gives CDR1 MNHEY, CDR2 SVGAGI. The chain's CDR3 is CASRTVVKDGYTF. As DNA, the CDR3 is TGTGCCAGCAGGACAGTTGTCAAGGATGGCTACACCTTC.

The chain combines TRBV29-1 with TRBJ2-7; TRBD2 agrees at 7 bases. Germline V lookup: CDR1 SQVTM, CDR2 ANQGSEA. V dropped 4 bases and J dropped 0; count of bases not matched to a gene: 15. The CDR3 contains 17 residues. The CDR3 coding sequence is TGCAGCGTTGTGCGGGCGTTTAGCGGGCTAGGCTCCTACGAGCAGTACTTC. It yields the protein CSVVRAFSGLGSYEQYF.